This TCR beta chain was identified during a study of molecular identifiers for immune sequencing clone quantification. Between about 19,000 and 1,100,000 sorted cells, with 10%, 30% or 50% RNA, yielded naive CD8 libraries. Previously described methods and listed TCR primers were used for bulk TCR libraries. One entry per CDR3 protein, called by TCRdb with MiXCR from the PCR reads. The sample lists some 40,000 distinct CDR3 sequences, 24% occurring once. The V end was cut by 0 bases, the J end by 0 bases, with 20 bases between. Germline CDR1 reads MGHRA; CDR2 reads YSYEKL. The CDR3 consists of 19 residues. General study results and limits: In naive cells, clones above 20 RNA copies held under 1% of molecules, whereas in effector cells they held over 99%.

This clonotype was seen a handful of times. Its antigen remains unknown. The sample was naive CD8+ T cells from blood, with Jurkat cell RNA spiked in. Subset of the sample: FACS-sorted CD8+CD4-CCR7+CD45RA+ naive T cells. The V gene is TRBV4-1, the J gene TRBJ1-1; D remains unclear. The source of this sequence is a human donor in good health. Some libraries in this study had Jurkat cell RNA spiked in. DNA for the CDR3: TGCGCCAGCAGCCAAGATTTTGAAACCTACGTGGGGATGAACACTGAAGCTTTCTTT. It encodes CASSQDFETYVGMNTEAFF.